The 20 T cell receptor beta chains given below trace back to one sample, sequenced in a study of blood T cells in healthy people across ages. Primers used in a second PCR of roughly 7 to 12 cycles were a sample-barcoded 5' primer and a J-beta primer mix. MiXCR was run by TCRdb on the 5' RACE reads, yielding one entry per CDR3 protein. The table lists around 580,000 distinct CDR3 sequences, 40% to 55% of them singletons. The sample comprised blood. The receptor source for this set is a man older than 75 in good health.

Notes on this clonotype: One end of the junction does not line up with germline, which may come from a read error. The chain couples TRBV4-3 to TRBJ2-5; D remains ambiguous. Germline V CDR1 and CDR2: LGHNA, YSLEER. CDR3 length equals 14 residues. Here the CDR3 DNA reads TGCGCCAGGAGCCAAGAATACAGCCAAGAGACCCAGTACTTC. Amino acid sequence: CARSQEYSQETQYF.

The sample holds a few counts of this clonotype. V usage is TRBV28 and J usage is TRBJ1-5; no clear D. The CDR3 contains 15 residues. The V end lost 6 bases, the J end lost 0 bases, and 12 bases lay between the germline ends. The V gene's germline CDR1 is MDHEN and CDR2 SYDVKM. The CDR3 loop is CASRGWTVSNQPQHF. The CDR3 region has the DNA TGTGCCAGCAGGGGATGGACGGTTAGCAATCAGCCCCAGCATTTT.

V gene TRBV29-1 combines with J gene TRBJ1-1; D not certain. The CDR3 length is 10 residues. V gave up 5 bases and J gave up 7 bases, with 8 bases separating them. Germline V gene data show CDR1 as SQVTM and CDR2 as ANQGSEA. CDR3 protein: CSVRVVEAFF. Written as DNA, the CDR3 is TGCAGCGTTCGGGTGGTTGAAGCTTTCTTT. The variable domain in full, completed from reference TRBV29-1 and TRBJ1-1, reads SAVISQKPSRDICQRGTSLTIQCQVDSQVTMMFWYRQQPGQSLTLIATANQGSEATYESGFVIDKFPISRPNLTFSTLTVSNMSPEDSSIYLCSVRVVEAFFGQGTRLTVV.

The genes are TRBV7-9 and TRBJ1-4; D unresolved. The V end lost 7 bases, the J end lost 3 bases, and 9 bases lay between the germline ends. In germline, CDR1 is SEHNR, CDR2 FQNEAQ (reference sequence). This CDR3 region has 13 residues. The CDR3 coding sequence is TGTGCCAGCAACGCGTACGCTAATGAAAAACTGTTTTTT. Amino acids: CASNAYANEKLFF.

The chain combines TRBV20-1 with TRBJ1-2, with D tentatively TRBD1 (6 bases). Germline V lookup: CDR1 DFQATT, CDR2 SNEGSKA (reference sequence). Trimming shortened V by 8 bases and J by 6 bases, and 7 bases separated the two germline ends. The CDR3 is made up of 9 amino acids. The chain's CDR3 is CSWGHGYTF. CDR3 coding DNA: TGCAGTTGGGGGCATGGCTACACCTTC.

This clonotype occurred a few times. The chain links TRBV7-3 to TRBJ2-1; D is possibly TRBD2 (6 bases). CDR3 length: 17 residues. The germline CDR1 and CDR2 sequences are SGHTA and FQGTGA. V was cut by 0 bases and J by 0 bases, with 12 bases left in between. The CDR3 protein is CASSLTPAGSSYNEQFF. CDR3 bases: TGTGCCAGCAGCTTAACGCCCGCGGGGAGCTCCTACAATGAGCAGTTCTTC.

This clonotype was observed once. This chain links TRBV20-1 with TRBJ1-2; D is ambiguous. In germline, CDR1 is DFQATT, CDR2 SNEGSKA (reference sequence). Trimming removed 5 bases at V and 1 base at J, with 11 bases between. There are 13 residues in the CDR3. The DNA for the CDR3 is TGCAGTGCTTCACAGCTTAGTAACTATGGCTACACCTTC. It yields the protein CSASQLSNYGYTF.

The rearrangement joins TRBV6-2 or TRBV6-3 to TRBJ2-3; D is uncertain. The CDR3 is 14 residues long. The V gene lost 0 bases and the J gene lost 2 bases, with 6 bases spanning the gap. Germline loops: CDR1 MNHEY, CDR2 SVGEGT. The CDR3 bases are TGTGCCAGCAGTTACTCCCCCAACACAGATACGCAGTATTTT. Translation gives CASSYSPNTDTQYF.

The V call is TRBV27, the J call TRBJ1-5, with D possibly TRBD1 on 6 matching bases. CDR3 length: 18 residues. Germline CDR1 reads MNHEY; CDR2 reads SMNVEV (reference sequence). Trimming stripped 5 bases from V and 4 bases from J, with 24 bases between. The CDR3 sequence: CASSPHTRQEGANQPQHF. The CDR3 nucleotides read TGTGCCAGCAGTCCTCACACTCGACAGGAGGGAGCTAATCAGCCCCAGCATTTT.

V usage is TRBV20-1 and J usage is TRBJ2-5; TRBD2 matches 9 bases. J gave up 5 bases and V 3 bases, and 7 bases lay outside the gene matches. Germline V gene lookup returns CDR1 DFQATT and CDR2 SNEGSKA (reference sequence). This CDR3 spans 14 amino acids. Written as DNA, the CDR3 is TGCAGTGCTAGGAGCGGGACTAGCTTGGAGACCCAGTACTTC. Amino acid sequence: CSARSGTSLETQYF.

The V gene is TRBV30, the J gene TRBJ2-3; D remains unclear. The CDR3 has 13 amino acids. V lost 0 bases, J lost 3 bases, and 7 bases lay in between. CDR1 and CDR2 from the germline V gene are GTSNPN and SVGIG (reference sequence). CDR3 coding DNA: TGTGCCTGGAGTGTAAGAGGAACAGATACGCAGTATTTT. As protein: CAWSVRGTDTQYF.

Notes on this clonotype: A junction boundary mismatches the germline segment, possibly from a read error. This chain links TRBV5-6 with TRBJ2-1; 8 bases agree with TRBD1. From germline, CDR1 is SGHDT and CDR2 YYEEEE. The CDR3 consists of 12 residues. The CDR3 is CASSLSDREQCF. The CDR3 DNA is TGTGCCAGCAGCTTGTCGGACAGGGAGCAGTGCTTC.

The chain is built from TRBV11-2 and TRBJ2-5, with 7 bases identical to TRBD2. V shed 4 bases and J 7 bases; nucleotides not matched to a gene: 18. This CDR3 is built from 17 residues. Germline V lookup: CDR1 SGHAT, CDR2 FQNNGV. In DNA, the CDR3 is TGTGCCAGCAGCTCCAGACTAGCAGAAGGATCGCGGAGGACCCAGTACTTC. This encodes CASSSRLAEGSRRTQYF.

With regard to this clonotype: A clone one base away is much larger, so this may be a read error. V usage is TRBV6-6 and J usage is TRBJ2-4, with D perhaps TRBD2 (6 bases). V was cut by 9 bases and J by 11 bases, with 17 bases left in between. In germline, CDR1 is MNHNY, CDR2 SVGAGI (reference sequence). The CDR3 has 12 amino acids. CDR3 bases: TGTGCCAGTTCGGGTGGGGGAGGACTTCAGTACTTC. Translated, it gives CASSGGGGLQYF.

On this clonotype: This may be a read error, as it is one base from a much larger clone. This chain links TRBV25-1 with TRBJ2-7; D is unclear. Germline assignment: CDR1 MGHDK and CDR2 SYGVNS. The V end lost 3 bases, the J end lost 3 bases, and 3 bases lay between the germline ends. This CDR3 region has 11 residues. The CDR3 spells CASSEDYEQYF. Here the CDR3 DNA reads TGTGCCAGCAGTGAGGACTACGAGCAGTACTTC.

The chain couples TRBV15 to TRBJ2-7; D might be TRBD2 (6 bases). The CDR3 extends over 15 amino acids. Germline CDR1 is LNHNV and CDR2 is YYDKDF (reference sequence). Trimming pared 4 bases from V and 2 bases from J, leaving 15 bases between. The CDR3: CATSTHSSGPYEQYF. In DNA form, the CDR3 reads TGTGCCACCAGCACCCATAGTAGCGGCCCCTACGAGCAGTACTTC.

The chain carries TRBV6-6 and TRBJ1-1; 8 nucleotides match TRBD1. V lost 2 bases, J lost 5 bases, and 10 bases stayed unmatched. The CDR3 spans 16 residues. CDR1 and CDR2 from the germline V gene are MNHNY and SVGAGI (reference sequence). The CDR3, as DNA: TGTGCCAGCAGTTACGGACCAAGTGACAGGGGTACTGAAGCTTTCTTT. Amino acid sequence: CASSYGPSDRGTEAFF.

The chain carries TRBV3-1 and TRBJ1-1; no clear D. CDR1 and CDR2 (germline): LGHDT, YNNKEL (reference sequence). CDR3 size: 15 residues. With 3 bases removed from V and 0 bases from J, the gap between germline ends came to 11 bases. CDR3 amino acids: CASSQGLRLNTEAFF. The CDR3 region has the DNA TGTGCCAGCAGCCAGGGTCTCAGATTGAACACTGAAGCTTTCTTT. Full variable domain (remainder filled in from reference TRBV3-1 and TRBJ1-1): DTAVSQTPKYLVTQMGNDKSIKCEQNLGHDTMYWYKQDSKKFLKIMFSYNNKELIINETVPNRFSPKSPDKAHLNLHINSLELGDSAVYFCASSQGLRLNTEAFFGQGTRLTVV.

V and J are TRBV20-1 and TRBJ2-3; 10 bases align to TRBD1. Trimming took 0 bases from V and 0 from J; bases not matched to a gene: 6. The CDR3 has 17 amino acids. Germline-derived CDR1 and CDR2 are DFQATT and SNEGSKA (reference sequence). The CDR3 DNA sequence: TGCAGTGCTAGAGAGCGGACAGGGGGGTTCAGCACAGATACGCAGTATTTT. This encodes CSARERTGGFSTDTQYF.

This clonotype was observed a few times. The chain recombines TRBV5-1 with TRBJ2-1; tentative D call: TRBD2 (6 bases). The V end lost 3 bases, the J end lost 9 bases, and 16 bases lay between the germline ends. CDR3 length: 14 amino acids. The germline gives CDR1 SGHRS, CDR2 YFSETQ. This chain's CDR3 is CASSSGSSMSEQFF. The CDR3 coding sequence is TGCGCCAGCAGCTCCGGGAGTAGTATGAGTGAGCAGTTCTTC.